The 27 T cell receptor beta chains below come from one sample, sequenced in a study of blood T cell repertoires in COVID-19. The table came from immunoSEQ multiplex PCR; TCRdb's copy has only in-frame clones and leaves some out. The sample consists of about half a million clones, about nine tenths of them appearing once. Source material: PBMCs or T cells enriched from blood (not recorded which). The origin of the receptors is a woman aged 55-69 years who had recovered from COVID-19.

V and J are TRBV10-2 and TRBJ2-7; the D gene is possibly TRBD2 (5 bases). The germline CDR1 and CDR2 sequences are WSHSY and SAAADI. The CDR3 consists of 14 residues. The V end was cut by 7 bases, the J end by 2 bases, with 15 bases between. In DNA form, the CDR3 reads TGCGCCAGCAAGGAGGTAGCTGATACCTACGAGCAGTACTTC. Amino acids: CASKEVADTYEQYF.

This chain links TRBV12-3 or TRBV12-4 with TRBJ1-4; 9 nucleotides match TRBD1. After removal of 7 bases from V and 8 bases from J, the junction contained 5 bases not matched to a gene. The CDR3 sequence is 13 residues long. The CDR3, as DNA: TGTGCCAGCACCCGGACAGGGGAGGAAAAACTGTTTTTT. Translating gives CASTRTGEEKLFF.

This clone came up a few times. In the same sample, other DNA sequences code for this CDR3. V gene TRBV12-5 combines with J gene TRBJ1-5; D is ambiguous. V lost 1 base and J lost 3, with 4 bases in between. The CDR3 loop spans 13 amino acids. The germline CDR1 and CDR2 sequences are LGHNT and FRNRAP. Written as DNA, the CDR3 is TGTGCTAGTGGTTTGGGGCTCAATCAGCCCCAGCATTTT. Amino acids: CASGLGLNQPQHF.

The V gene is TRBV28, the J gene TRBJ1-1, with 8 bases aligning to TRBD1. With 5 bases clipped from V and 6 bases from J, the junction kept 8 bases outside the gene matches. This CDR3 contains 14 residues. Looked up from germline, CDR1 is MDHEN and CDR2 is SYDVKM. CDR3 nucleotide sequence: TGTGCCAGCAGTCAAAGACAGGGGTTCGCTGAAGCTTTCTTT. Its protein is CASSQRQGFAEAFF.

The V gene is TRBV28, the J gene TRBJ2-1; 8 bases match TRBD2. This CDR3 contains 14 residues. Germline values: CDR1 MDHEN, CDR2 SYDVKM. V was pared by 5 bases and J by 8 bases, with 8 bases of the junction left unmatched. For the CDR3, the DNA is TGTGCCAGCAGTATGGGACTAGTGGGGCATGAGCAGTTCTTC. Translated: CASSMGLVGHEQFF.

This clone showed up just a few times. The chain carries TRBV7-2 and TRBJ1-1; tentative D call: TRBD1 (6 bases). The ends were cut back, 1 base at V and 4 bases at J, with 7 bases in the middle. CDR3 length equals 13 residues. CDR1 and CDR2 (germline): SGHTA, FQGNSA. CDR3 protein: CASSLDRATEAFF. The DNA for the CDR3 is TGTGCCAGCAGCTTAGACAGGGCCACTGAAGCTTTCTTT.

The CDR3 region is CASSYTSTVLRYGYTF. The CDR3, as DNA: TGTGCCAGCAGTTACACGTCCACGGTTCTCCGCTATGGCTACACCTTC. V usage is TRBV6-5 and J usage is TRBJ1-2; no clear D. Trimming pared 2 bases from V and 4 bases from J, leaving 17 bases between. There are 16 residues in the CDR3. Germline values: CDR1 MNHEY, CDR2 SVGAGI.

The sample holds a few counts of this clone. The V gene is TRBV5-6, the J gene TRBJ1-2; D is ambiguous. Germline CDR1 reads SGHDT; CDR2 reads YYEEEE. The CDR3 consists of 12 residues. V dropped 4 bases and J dropped 2 bases, with 6 bases sitting between them. CDR3 region: CASSLGNYGYTF. As DNA, the CDR3 is TGTGCCAGCAGCCTCGGGAACTATGGCTACACCTTC. The full variable domain, in which reference TRBV5-6 and TRBJ1-2 provide the parts outside the CDR3, is DAGVTQSPTHLIKTRGQQVTLRCSPKSGHDTVSWYQQALGQGPQFIFQYYEEEERQRGNFPDRFSGHQFPNYSSELNVNALLLGDSALYLCASSLGNYGYTFGSGTRLTVV.

The chain combines TRBV9 with TRBJ2-3; perhaps TRBD2 as D (7 bases). The germline gives CDR1 SGDLS, CDR2 YYNGEE. The V gene lost 0 bases and the J gene lost 5 bases, with 16 bases spanning the gap. The CDR3 covers 16 residues. The CDR3 DNA follows: TGTGCCAGCAGCGTAGTGCTGGGGGGGGCCGAAGATACGCAGTATTTT. Translation gives CASSVVLGGAEDTQYF.

This sequence joins TRBV9 and TRBJ2-3; D perhaps matches TRBD2 (7 bases). CDR1 and CDR2 from the germline V gene are SGDLS and YYNGEE. The CDR3 is 16 amino acids. The germline V and J ends were trimmed by 4 bases and 3 bases, with 18 bases remaining between them. CDR3 region: CASSPRSGGGTDTQYF. CDR3 in DNA: TGTGCCAGCAGCCCCCGTTCGGGGGGCGGGACAGATACGCAGTATTTT. Supplemented by reference TRBV9 and TRBJ2-3, the full variable domain reads DSGVTQTPKHLITATGQRVTLRCSPRSGDLSVYWYQQSLDQGLQFLIQYYNGEERAKGNILERFSAQQFPDLHSELNLSSLELGDSALYFCASSPRSGGGTDTQYFGPGTRLTVL.

The rearrangement links TRBV30 to TRBJ2-1; 8 bases align to TRBD1. The ends lost 0 bases at V and 4 bases at J; junction bases unmatched: 5. The CDR3 is 15 residues long. Per germline, CDR1 GTSNPN and CDR2 SVGIG (reference sequence). The CDR3 loop is CAWSVTGGSYNEQFF. In DNA form, the CDR3 reads TGTGCCTGGAGTGTTACAGGGGGGAGTTACAATGAGCAGTTCTTC.

Turning to this clone: Other nucleotide sequences from this sample produce the same CDR3. The chain uses TRBV19 and TRBJ1-3; D remains unclear. V lost 3 bases and J 1 base, leaving 7 bases between the germline ends. The CDR3 covers 14 residues. Germline assignment: CDR1 LNHDA and CDR2 SQIVND (reference sequence). Written as DNA, the CDR3 is TGTGCCAGTAGTATCCTATCTTCTGGAAACACCATATATTTT. Encoded protein: CASSILSSGNTIYF.

The V gene is TRBV7-2, the J gene TRBJ1-3; 10 nucleotides align to TRBD1. Germline V lookup: CDR1 SGHTA, CDR2 FQGNSA. The CDR3 is 18 amino acids. V dropped 5 bases and J dropped 2; count of bases not matched to a gene: 12. The CDR3 loop is CASSGRDRGLAAGNTIYF. DNA of the CDR3: TGTGCCAGCAGCGGCCGGGACAGGGGCCTAGCGGCTGGAAACACCATATATTTT.

The chain recombines TRBV10-3 with TRBJ1-6, with 7 bases matching TRBD1. There are 15 residues in the CDR3. Trimming took 6 bases from V and 10 from J; bases not matched to a gene: 12. Germline CDR1 ENHRY, CDR2 SYGVKD. CDR3: CAISPDREVKSPLHF. Here the CDR3 DNA reads TGTGCCATCAGCCCAGACAGGGAGGTGAAGTCACCCCTCCACTTT.

A few counts support this clone. The genes are TRBV30 and TRBJ1-5, with 11 bases matching TRBD1. This CDR3 has 15 residues. Germline CDR1 and CDR2: GTSNPN and SVGIG (reference sequence). Trimming cost V 2 bases and J 6 bases; bases outside gene matches: 6. The CDR3, as DNA: TGTGCCTGGAGTCCCGGACAGGGGGCAGGTCAGCCCCAGCATTTT. This gives the protein CAWSPGQGAGQPQHF.

The chain is built from TRBV5-1 and TRBJ1-6; D is possibly TRBD1 (6 bases). Trimming shortened V by 0 bases and J by 7 bases, and 14 bases separated the two germline ends. Germline V gives CDR1 SGHRS, CDR2 YFSETQ. This CDR3 is built from 16 residues. In DNA, the CDR3 is TGCGCCAGCAGCTTGGGCCCGGCAGGGGAAAATTCACCCCTCCACTTT. Amino acid sequence: CASSLGPAGENSPLHF.

The chain combines TRBV5-1 with TRBJ1-2; D is possibly TRBD1 (6 bases). V shed 0 bases and J shed 4 bases, with 10 bases lying between them. The CDR3 runs 14 residues. Germline V gene sequence: CDR1 SGHRS, CDR2 YFSETQ. Written as DNA, the CDR3 is TGCGCCAGCAGCTTGGGGACAGAGTTCTATGGCTACACCTTC. Translating it yields CASSLGTEFYGYTF.

The rearrangement uses TRBV5-4 and TRBJ2-3; D gene ambiguous. The CDR3 has 14 amino acids. Germline V CDR1 and CDR2: SGHNT, YYREEE (reference sequence). Trimming removed 1 base from V and 2 bases from J, with 8 bases in between. CDR3 DNA sequence: TGTGCCAGCAGCTTGACTGCTTCCACAGATACGCAGTATTTT. Translated, it gives CASSLTASTDTQYF.

This clone was seen only a few times. DNA of the CDR3: TGTGCTAGTGGTTTGAATCGAGGTGACACTGAAGCTTTCTTT. Its protein is CASGLNRGDTEAFF. This chain uses TRBV12-5 with TRBJ1-1; no clear D gene. The CDR3 sequence is 14 residues long. V was pared by 2 bases and J by 3 bases, with 10 bases between. Looked up from germline, CDR1 is LGHNT and CDR2 is FRNRAP.

The chain uses TRBV6-5 and TRBJ2-5; 9 bases agree with TRBD2. The V gene end was trimmed by 4 bases and the J gene end by 5 bases; junction bases not matched to a gene: 5. This CDR3 spans 14 amino acids. Germline V gives CDR1 MNHEY, CDR2 SVGAGI. The CDR3 DNA reads as TGTGCCAGCAGTTCTAGCGGGGTCGGGGAGACCCAGTACTTC. Translating it yields CASSSSGVGETQYF.

The chain uses TRBV18 and TRBJ2-1, with 12 positions matching TRBD2. Germline V gene lookup returns CDR1 KGHSH and CDR2 LQKENI. The CDR3 sequence is 16 residues long. With 6 bases clipped from V and 8 bases from J, the junction kept 11 bases outside the gene matches. CDR3 region: CASSRRTSGDVHEQFF. The CDR3 region has the DNA TGTGCCAGCTCCCGCCGGACTAGCGGGGACGTCCATGAGCAGTTCTTC.

The chain is built from TRBV6-2 or TRBV6-3 and TRBJ1-5, with 11 bases that match TRBD1. CDR3 length equals 17 residues. From germline, CDR1 is MNHEY and CDR2 SVGEGT. After removal of 1 base from V and 5 bases from J, the junction contained 7 bases not matched to a gene. The CDR3: CASSYFWGQGEHQPQHF. CDR3 coding DNA: TGTGCCAGCAGTTACTTCTGGGGACAGGGGGAACATCAGCCCCAGCATTTT.

The rearrangement links TRBV4-2 to TRBJ2-1, with 11 bases aligning to TRBD1. The ends lost 0 bases at V and 14 bases at J; junction bases unmatched: 15. Looked up from germline, CDR1 is LGHNA and CDR2 is YNFKEQ. The CDR3 runs 17 residues. The CDR3 here is CASSQEPLGQGVIKEFF. In DNA form, the CDR3 reads TGTGCCAGCAGCCAAGAGCCGCTGGGACAGGGGGTAATCAAGGAGTTCTTC.

This clone was detected once. The chain employs TRBV9 and TRBJ2-1; 12 bases agree with TRBD2. V lost 1 base to trimming and J lost 7 bases; unmatched junction nucleotides: 9. CDR3 length: 17 amino acids. Germline CDR1 reads SGDLS; CDR2 reads YYNGEE. CDR3 in DNA: TGTGCCAGCAGCGTATTGGCTAGCGGGGGGGCCTTGAATGAGCAGTTCTTC. This codes for CASSVLASGGALNEQFF.

The rearrangement uses TRBV21-1 and TRBJ2-2; the table's D call, TRBD2, has no DNA check behind it. TRBV21-1 is a pseudogene. The CDR3 runs to 16 residues. Written as DNA, the CDR3 is TGTGCCAGCAGCAAATACCTGGGGACTAACACCGGGGAGCTGTTTTTT. It specifies CASSKYLGTNTGELFF.

With respect to this clone: At the DNA level, this CDR3 is encoded by other sequences in the same sample as well. The chain joins TRBV30 to TRBJ1-2, with TRBD1 as a possible D gene (5 bases). Germline CDR1 is GTSNPN and CDR2 is SVGIG (reference sequence). Trimming removed 0 bases from V and 2 bases from J, with 7 bases in between. CDR3 length equals 13 residues. Here the CDR3 reads CAWSVQVNYGYTF. DNA of the CDR3: TGTGCCTGGAGTGTACAGGTGAACTATGGCTACACCTTC.

The V and J genes are TRBV6-1 and TRBJ1-5; the D is unclear. The CDR3 is 15 amino acids. CDR1 and CDR2 (germline): MNHNS, SASEGT. V lost 3 bases and J 0 bases, leaving 9 bases between the germline ends. The CDR3 reads CASSDSGYSNQPQHF. CDR3 nucleotide sequence: TGTGCCAGCAGTGATTCAGGTTATAGCAATCAGCCCCAGCATTTT.